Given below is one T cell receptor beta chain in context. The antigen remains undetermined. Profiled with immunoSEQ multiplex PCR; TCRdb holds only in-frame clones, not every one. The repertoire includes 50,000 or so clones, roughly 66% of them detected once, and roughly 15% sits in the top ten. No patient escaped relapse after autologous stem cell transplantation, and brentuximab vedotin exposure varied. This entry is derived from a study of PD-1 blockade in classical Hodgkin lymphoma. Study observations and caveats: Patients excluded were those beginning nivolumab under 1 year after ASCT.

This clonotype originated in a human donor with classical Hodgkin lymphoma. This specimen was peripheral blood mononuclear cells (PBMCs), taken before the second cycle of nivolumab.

Here the CDR3 DNA reads TGTGCCAGCAGTCCCCAGGGGTATGGCACCATATATTTT. Translating it yields CASSPQGYGTIYF. V and J are TRBV6-6 and TRBJ1-3; perhaps TRBD1 as D (6 bases). The V end was cut by 5 bases, the J end by 9 bases, with 14 bases between. The germline V gene encodes CDR1 MNHNY and CDR2 SVGAGI (reference sequence). This CDR3 is built from 13 residues.